This TCR beta chain was captured in a study of control samples from healthy donors and cancer patients. Sequencing was performed with immunoSEQ multiplex PCR; in TCRdb, only in-frame clones are kept and a portion is missing. The repertoire has about 180,000 clones, around 91% of them found once; the top ten carry 1.2% to 1.5%. The length of the CDR3 is 12 residues. Germline V gene data show CDR1 as MNHEY and CDR2 as SVGEGT. Trimming left V 5 bases short and J 2 bases short, with 6 bases between. This clone was found once. Sequenced sample: blood. The rearrangement links TRBV6-2 or TRBV6-3 to TRBJ1-1; no definite D call. The receptor was derived from a woman aged 45-60 years in good health. This chain's CDR3 is CASSPLNTEAFF. The CDR3 DNA sequence: TGTGCCAGCAGTCCGCTAAACACTGAAGCTTTCTTT.